The rows below give T cell receptor beta chains drawn from one sample of a study of blood T cell repertoires in COVID-19. TCRdb keeps only in-frame clones here, not all; method: immunoSEQ multiplex PCR. This sample has 80,000 to 95,000 clones, with roughly 86% found just once. Sequenced material: peripheral blood. Receptors were obtained from a man between 65 and 85 years old with acute or convalescent COVID-19. Both conserved end residues are part of each CDR3. A D gene is named only where the DNA matches it firmly. Clone size appears in some rows only: once, few, many, or a class for an expanded clone.

TRBV10-3	15	TRBJ1-3	few	.	TGTGCCATCAGCGGATCCGGAGGGCCTGGAAACACCATATATTTT	CAISGSGGPGNTIYF
TRBV7-9	15	TRBJ1-6	few	.	TGTGCCAGCAGCTTAGCCGGACAGTCAGGTTCACCCCTCCACTTT	CASSLAGQSGSPLHF
TRBV18	15	TRBJ2-1	.	.	TGTGCCAGCTCACCTCTGGGGAGCTCCTACAATGAGCAGTTCTTC	CASSPLGSSYNEQFF
TRBV7-8	19	TRBJ1-5	.	TRBD1	TGTGCCAGCAGCTTAATAGGGACAGGGGAGGTGTTGAGCAATCAGCCCCAGCATTTT	CASSLIGTGEVLSNQPQHF
TRBV4-2	15	TRBJ1-5	few	TRBD1	TGTGCCAGCAGCCAAGGGGACAGGGGGGATCAGCCCCAGCATTTT	CASSQGDRGDQPQHF
TRBV25-1	18	TRBJ1-1	.	TRBD1	TGTGCCAGCAGTGAAGGGAGCCCAGGGGGAGCGATTGGAGTGGAAGCTTTCTTT	CASSEGSPGGAIGVEAFF
TRBV5-1	15	TRBJ2-7	.	TRBD2	TGCGCCAGCAGCTTGGTAGCGGGAGGTGGCGGCGAGCAGTACTTC	CASSLVAGGGGEQYF
TRBV28	16	TRBJ1-2	.	TRBD1	TGTGCCAGCAGTGTTTCTCGGACAGGGGGCGACTATGGCTACACCTTC	CASSVSRTGGDYGYTF
TRBV4-3	15	TRBJ1-4	once	.	TGCGCCAGCAGCCTCCGGGGGGGCTGGTATGAAAAACTGTTTTTT	CASSLRGGWYEKLFF
TRBV6-2/TRBV6-3	15	TRBJ2-7	.	TRBD2	TGTGCCAGCAGTCCGGGACTAGTGCTCTCCTACGAGCAGTACTTC	CASSPGLVLSYEQYF
TRBV5-1	14	TRBJ2-3	.	.	TGCGCCAGCAGCTTGGTGGGCAGCACAGATACGCAGTATTTT	CASSLVGSTDTQYF
TRBV30	15	TRBJ1-2	.	TRBD1	TGTGCCTGGAGTACAGGGACAGGGGGCGTCTATGGCTACACCTTC	CAWSTGTGGVYGYTF
TRBV28	14	TRBJ1-2	.	TRBD1	TGTGCCAGCAGTTTACAACCCGGGACAGCTGGCTACACCTTC	CASSLQPGTAGYTF
TRBV12-1	14	TRBJ1-2	.	.	TGTGCCAGCAGCTTAGCTCACCTTGGCGGTGGCTACACCTTC	CASSLAHLGGGYTF
TRBV28	14	TRBJ1-1	.	TRBD1	TGTGCCAGCAGCTCCCGGACAGGGGGCATTGAAGCTTTCTTT	CASSSRTGGIEAFF
TRBV7-9	16	TRBJ1-2	.	.	TGTGCCAGCAGCTCTGCCATACTTCGCTTTGGCTATGGCTACACCTTC	CASSSAILRFGYGYTF
TRBV6-5	14	TRBJ1-2	.	.	TGTGCCAGCAGTTACTCCCGGACACCCTATGGCTACACCTTC	CASSYSRTPYGYTF
TRBV15	14	TRBJ2-2	.	.	TGTGCCACCAGCAGAGATCTGTACACCGGGGAGCTGTTTTTT	CATSRDLYTGELFF
TRBV7-2	15	TRBJ1-2	few	.	TGTGCCAGCAGCTTAGAGGCGCGGGGGTATTTGGGCTACACCTTC	CASSLEARGYLGYTF
TRBV10-2	13	TRBJ2-1	.	.	TGCGCCAGCAGTGGGCAAGCGAGGGATGAGCAGTTCTTC	CASSGQARDEQFF
TRBV19	17	TRBJ1-4	.	TRBD1	TGTGCCAGTAGTAAAGGGACAGGGACCCACTCGAATGAAAAACTGTTTTTT	CASSKGTGTHSNEKLFF
TRBV6-2/TRBV6-3	18	TRBJ2-3	.	TRBD2	TGTGCCAGCAGTCACCCGGAATGGACTAGCGGGGGGGCAGATACGCAGTATTTT	CASSHPEWTSGGADTQYF
TRBV18	15	TRBJ2-3	.	.	TGTGCCAGCTCACCTACTACAGGGAATCCAGATACGCAGTATTTT	CASSPTTGNPDTQYF
TRBV3-1/TRBV3-2	18	TRBJ2-2	.	TRBD2	TGTGCCAGCAGCCAAGACCTAGACCGGCGGGAGGTTACCGGGGAGCTGTTTTTT	CASSQDLDRREVTGELFF
TRBV5-1	16	TRBJ2-2	.	.	TGCGCCAGCAGCTATCAGGCGGGAAAGAACACCGGGGAGCTGTTTTTT	CASSYQAGKNTGELFF
TRBV4-3	14	TRBJ1-6	once	.	TGCGCCAGCAGCCAGGAAAGTCGGGGTTCACCCCTCCACTTT	CASSQESRGSPLHF
TRBV3-1/TRBV3-2	14	TRBJ2-3	.	.	TGTGCCAGCAGCTCCCGATTAGCTCAAGATACGCAGTATTTT	CASSSRLAQDTQYF
TRBV7-9	15	TRBJ2-2	.	TRBD1	TGTGCCAGCAGCTGGGGGACAGGGAACACCGGGGAGCTGTTTTTT	CASSWGTGNTGELFF
TRBV6-1	12	TRBJ2-1	.	.	TGTGCCAGCAGTGAAGCCCTCAATGAGCAGTTCTTC	CASSEALNEQFF
TRBV7-9	13	TRBJ2-3	.	.	TGTGCCAGCAGTTTTCGGGGCACAGATACGCAGTATTTT	CASSFRGTDTQYF
TRBV5-4	15	TRBJ2-1	.	TRBD1	TGTGCCAGCAGCTTGGACAGGGGGGCCTACAATGAGCAGTTCTTC	CASSLDRGAYNEQFF
TRBV5-1	15	TRBJ1-6	.	.	TGCGCCAGCACCGCATTCGGGGGGGCTGATTCACCCCTCCACTTT	CASTAFGGADSPLHF
TRBV3-1/TRBV3-2	15	TRBJ1-6	.	.	TGTGCCAGCAGCCAAGCCGGGGGGACGCAGTCACCCCTCCACTTT	CASSQAGGTQSPLHF
TRBV3-1/TRBV3-2	13	TRBJ2-7	few	TRBD2	TGTGCCAGCAGCCAAGGGTCGGGGGGCGAGCAGTACTTC	CASSQGSGGEQYF
TRBV2	17	TRBJ1-2	.	.	TGTGCCAGCAGTCCGATACTATTTACGGGAGCTAACTATGGCTACACCTTC	CASSPILFTGANYGYTF
TRBV28	13	TRBJ1-4	.	.	TGTGCCAGCGGCGGGACCCTTCCCGAAAAACTGTTTTTT	CASGGTLPEKLFF
TRBV28	15	TRBJ1-2	.	TRBD1	TGTGCCAGCATCACGCCGGGACAGGGGTTTTATGGCTACACCTTC	CASITPGQGFYGYTF
TRBV10-3	13	TRBJ1-1	.	TRBD1	TGTGCCAACCAGGGGGCCTTGAACACTGAAGCTTTCTTT	CANQGALNTEAFF
TRBV18	19	TRBJ1-2	.	TRBD1	TGTGCCAGCTCACCACTTTCCCAAAAAACCTCCGGGACAGGGATAGGCTACACCTTC	CASSPLSQKTSGTGIGYTF
TRBV10-3	14	TRBJ1-6	.	TRBD1	TGTGCCATCAGCGACGGGACAGGGGATTCACCCCTCCACTTT	CAISDGTGDSPLHF
TRBV11-2	16	TRBJ2-5	.	TRBD2	TGTGCCAGCAGCTTAGGGACTAGCGGGGATCAAGAGACCCAGTACTTC	CASSLGTSGDQETQYF
TRBV5-1	15	TRBJ2-7	.	.	TGCGCCAGCAGCCCGGGGTACAGCAACTTCTACGAGCAGTACTTC	CASSPGYSNFYEQYF
TRBV7-2	14	TRBJ2-7	.	.	TGTGCCAGCAGCTTAGCTGGCAAGTCCTACGAGCAGTACTTC	CASSLAGKSYEQYF
TRBV14	14	TRBJ2-7	.	.	TGTGCCAGCAGCCAGGGGCCGCAGTCCTACGAGCAGTACTTC	CASSQGPQSYEQYF
TRBV5-4	15	TRBJ1-6	.	TRBD1	TGTGCCAGCAGCTTGGCCGGGACAGGGTATTCACCCCTCCACTTT	CASSLAGTGYSPLHF
TRBV4-3	16	TRBJ1-1	.	TRBD1	TGCGCCAGCAGCTCCGGGACAGCGCTTATGAACACTGAAGCTTTCTTT	CASSSGTALMNTEAFF
TRBV5-1	15	TRBJ2-2	once	TRBD2	TGCGCCAGCAGTTTTAGCGGGGGTGACACCGGGGAGCTGTTTTTT	CASSFSGGDTGELFF
TRBV6-2/TRBV6-3	13	TRBJ1-1	.	TRBD1	TGTGCCAGCAGTTACATTCTCCGGGACAGGGCTTTCTTT	CASSYILRDRAFF
TRBV5-4	17	TRBJ2-7	.	.	TGTGCCAGCAGCTTGAGACTAGGGGCTCTGGCCCCCTACGAGCAGTACTTC	CASSLRLGALAPYEQYF
TRBV6-2/TRBV6-3	16	TRBJ2-3	once	.	TGTGCCAGCAGTTACTCTTCCAGGGGCGGCACAGATACGCAGTATTTT	CASSYSSRGGTDTQYF
TRBV20-1	14	TRBJ2-7	.	TRBD2	TGCAGTGCTAGTGGGAGGGAGGGCCGATCCGAGCAGTACTTC	CSASGREGRSEQYF
TRBV5-1	14	TRBJ2-7	.	TRBD2	TGCGCCAGCAGCCTGGGACTATCCTCGGACGAGCAGTACTTC	CASSLGLSSDEQYF
TRBV5-6	15	TRBJ1-5	.	.	TGTGCCAGCAGCTTGTCCCCAGGGAGCAATCAGCCCCAGCATTTT	CASSLSPGSNQPQHF
TRBV5-6	14	TRBJ2-2	few	TRBD2	TGTGCCAGCAGCTTCCTAGCGGGAGCCGGGGAGCTGTTTTTT	CASSFLAGAGELFF
TRBV14	16	TRBJ2-2	.	.	TGTGCCAGCAGCCAACAAAGTCGGGGGAACACCGGGGAGCTGTTTTTT	CASSQQSRGNTGELFF
TRBV11-3	17	TRBJ2-6	.	TRBD1	TGTGCCAGCAGCTCGGGACAGGGGAGCTCTGGGGCCAACGTCCTGACTTTC	CASSSGQGSSGANVLTF
TRBV6-5	16	TRBJ2-3	.	TRBD2	TGTGCCAGCAGTTACCACGGACTAGCGGGAGCAGATACGCAGTATTTT	CASSYHGLAGADTQYF